These 3 T cell receptor beta chains came from one sample sequenced in a study of shared clonotypes between healthy human individuals (dated by TCRdb to about 2020). The protocol used for the library was the immunoSEQ multiplex PCR assay. The table comes from immuneACCESS by way of TCRdb, which keeps in-frame sequences with V and J called. Part of the clones is missing from these tables; in studies checked, under half for an unresolved V gene and the rest for unknown reasons. The sample table records a few million clones; under 97% of these occur just once. Less than 0.15% of the sample is held by the ten biggest clonotypes. The sample taken for sequencing was naive CD4+ T cells sorted from blood. What this sample's cell subset or site label stands for: CD45RA+ positively selected. These receptors were obtained from a young man in good health.

The V and J genes are TRBV19 and TRBJ1-2; 7 bases agree with TRBD1. Germline V CDR1 and CDR2: LNHDA, SQIVND (reference sequence). V dropped 4 bases and J dropped 6; count of bases not matched to a gene: 8. The CDR3 length is 14 residues. The CDR3 DNA reads as TGTGCCAGTAGTACACCACAGGGGAGGGATGGCTACACCTTC. This encodes CASSTPQGRDGYTF.

The chain uses TRBV19 and TRBJ2-7, with D perhaps TRBD1 or TRBD2 (5 bases each). Germline V gives CDR1 LNHDA, CDR2 SQIVND (reference sequence). V was shortened by 2 bases and J by 4 bases, with 9 bases between the two germline ends. The CDR3 extends over 13 amino acids. This CDR3 reads CASSITEGYEQYF. The DNA for the CDR3 is TGTGCCAGTAGTATAACCGAGGGGTACGAGCAGTACTTC.

The rearrangement uses TRBV30 and TRBJ2-7; D possibly corresponds to TRBD1 (6 bases). Germline loops: CDR1 GTSNPN, CDR2 SVGIG (reference sequence). Trimming took 0 bases from V and 7 from J, leaving 16 bases between them. This CDR3 spans 14 amino acids. The CDR3 sequence: CAWSVRAGAGEQYF. In nucleotides, the CDR3 is TGTGCCTGGAGTGTGCGGGCAGGGGCTGGGGAGCAGTACTTC.